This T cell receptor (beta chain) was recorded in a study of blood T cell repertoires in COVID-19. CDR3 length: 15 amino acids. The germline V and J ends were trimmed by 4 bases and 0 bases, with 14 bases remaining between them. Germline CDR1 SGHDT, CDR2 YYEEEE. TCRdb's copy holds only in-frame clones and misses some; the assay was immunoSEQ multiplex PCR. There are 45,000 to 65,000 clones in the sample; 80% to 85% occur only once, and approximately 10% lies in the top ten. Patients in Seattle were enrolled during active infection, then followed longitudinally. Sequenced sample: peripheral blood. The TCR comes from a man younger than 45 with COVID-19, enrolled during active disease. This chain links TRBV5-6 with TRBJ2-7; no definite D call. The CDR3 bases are TGTGCCAGCAGCCCCGGTTCCGGGTCCTCCTACGAGCAGTACTTC. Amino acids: CASSPGSGSSYEQYF. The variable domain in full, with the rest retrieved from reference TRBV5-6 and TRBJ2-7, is DAGVTQSPTHLIKTRGQQVTLRCSPKSGHDTVSWYQQALGQGPQFIFQYYEEEERQRGNFPDRFSGHQFPNYSSELNVNALLLGDSALYLCASSPGSGSSYEQYFGPGTRLTVT.